This TCR beta chain was recovered during a study of cytomegalovirus exposure and HLA in healthy donors. At the level of the study: Among around 170 million T cells, an earlier analysis found roughly 100 million unique TCR beta sequences.

PCR involved 60 Vbeta and 13 Jbeta primers. Generated by immunoSEQ multiplex PCR, the TCRdb table keeps only in-frame clones and is missing some. The table lists around 91,000 clones, roughly 78% of them singletons, with 2.5% in the top ten. Regarding this clone: Antigen unknown.

Study outcomes and limitations: The authors enumerated over 150 TCR beta chains as linked to cytomegalovirus. In a later analysis, V- and J-gene trimming of beta chains associated with a DCLRE1C missense variant, replicated independently.

Germline-derived CDR1 and CDR2 are MGHRA and YSYEKL. Losses at the gene ends were 7 bases for V and 2 bases for J; bases not matched to a gene: 13. This CDR3 has 17 amino acids. Sequencing was carried out using PBMCs. The receptor was isolated from a male donor in good health and CMV-seropositive. The chain uses TRBV4-1 and TRBJ2-1; 8 bases map to TRBD2. CDR3 region: CASKGSSGTRTYNEQFF. CDR3 DNA: TGCGCCAGCAAAGGGAGTAGCGGGACCCGTACCTACAATGAGCAGTTCTTC.